Below, one T cell receptor beta chain is given with its context. No antigen is known for it. The CDR3 contains 15 residues. Trimming took off 1 base at V and 4 bases at J, with 14 bases between the two ends. From germline, CDR1 is SGHDT and CDR2 YYEEEE. The data were obtained in a study of Ad26.COV2.S vaccination and SARS-CoV-2 variants. Study-wide context: Intramuscularly, Ad26.COV2.S was given either once or twice, 56 days apart. Study-wide findings and caveats: Possibly, TCR breadth and depth analyses underestimated total T cell responses.

Specified treatment: around 19 received Ad26.COV2.S at low or high dose, single or two shots; about 5 received placebo; per-sample allocation not given. The samples date from day 63 after the first vaccine or placebo injection. The administered vaccine (an Ad26 vector) expressed Wuhan-strain SARS-CoV-2 spike. TCRdb's table, derived via immunoSEQ multiplex PCR, lists solely in-frame clones and lacks some. This sample carries roughly 350,000 clones, roughly 84% of them seen once, and the ten largest clones take 3.4%. Sample: peripheral blood, taken in a trial of Ad26.COV2.S vaccine versus placebo. This clonotype was sampled from a person aged 18 to 59 who received the Ad26.COV2.S COVID-19 vaccine or a placebo. V is TRBV5-6 and J is TRBJ2-5; D ambiguous. The chain's CDR3 is CASSLPGFGLETQYF. CDR3 DNA sequence: TGTGCCAGCAGCTTGCCCGGGTTCGGGTTAGAGACCCAGTACTTC.